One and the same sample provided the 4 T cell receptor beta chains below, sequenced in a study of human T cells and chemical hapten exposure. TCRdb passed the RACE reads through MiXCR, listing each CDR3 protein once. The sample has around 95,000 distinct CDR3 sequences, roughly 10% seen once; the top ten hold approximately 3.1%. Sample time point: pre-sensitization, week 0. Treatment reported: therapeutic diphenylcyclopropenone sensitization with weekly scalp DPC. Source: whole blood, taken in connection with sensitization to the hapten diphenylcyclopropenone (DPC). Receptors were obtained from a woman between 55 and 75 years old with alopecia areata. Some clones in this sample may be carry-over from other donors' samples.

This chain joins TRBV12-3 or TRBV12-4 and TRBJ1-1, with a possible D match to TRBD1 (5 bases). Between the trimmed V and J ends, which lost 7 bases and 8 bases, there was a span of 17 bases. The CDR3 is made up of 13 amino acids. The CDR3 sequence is CASISTGGLEAFF. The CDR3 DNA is TGTGCCAGCATCTCCACCGGGGGACTAGAAGCTTTCTTT.

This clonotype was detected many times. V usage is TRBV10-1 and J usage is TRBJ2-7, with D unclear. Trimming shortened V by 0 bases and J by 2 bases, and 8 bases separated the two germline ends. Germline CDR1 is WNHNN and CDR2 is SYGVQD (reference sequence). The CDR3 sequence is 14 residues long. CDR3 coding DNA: TGCGCCAGCAGTGAGTCGAACACTCCCTACGAGCAGTACTTC. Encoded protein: CASSESNTPYEQYF.

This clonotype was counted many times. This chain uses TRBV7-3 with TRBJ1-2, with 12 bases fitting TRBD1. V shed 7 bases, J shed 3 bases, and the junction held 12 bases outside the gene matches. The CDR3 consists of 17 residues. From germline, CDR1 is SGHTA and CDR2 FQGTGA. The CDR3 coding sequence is TGTGCCAGCACCCCCCTTCGGGACAGGGGGCAGGACTATGGCTACACCTTC. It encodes CASTPLRDRGQDYGYTF.

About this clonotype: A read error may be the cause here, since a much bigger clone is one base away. Written as DNA, the CDR3 is TGCAGCCTTGACGCCGGGTTTGGCTACACCTTC. Its protein is CSLDAGFGYTF. V is TRBV29-1 and J is TRBJ1-2; D ambiguous. Germline lookup yields CDR1 SQVTM and CDR2 ANQGSEA. This CDR3 contains 11 residues.